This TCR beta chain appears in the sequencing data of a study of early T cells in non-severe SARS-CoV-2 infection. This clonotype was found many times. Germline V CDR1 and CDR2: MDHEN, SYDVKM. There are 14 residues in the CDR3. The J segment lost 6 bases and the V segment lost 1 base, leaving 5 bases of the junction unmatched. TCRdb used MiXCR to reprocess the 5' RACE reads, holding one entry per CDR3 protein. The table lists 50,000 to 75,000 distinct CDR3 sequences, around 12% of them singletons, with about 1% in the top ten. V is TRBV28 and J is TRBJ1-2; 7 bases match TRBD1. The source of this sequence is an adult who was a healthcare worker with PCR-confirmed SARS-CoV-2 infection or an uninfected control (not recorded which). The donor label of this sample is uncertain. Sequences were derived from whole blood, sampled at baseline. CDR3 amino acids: CASSLLPQGNGYTF. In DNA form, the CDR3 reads TGTGCCAGCAGTTTATTACCACAGGGGAATGGCTACACCTTC.